These 13 T cell receptor beta chains share one sample of origin, sequenced in a study of blood T cell repertoires in COVID-19. Repertoires were generated with immunoSEQ multiplex PCR, while TCRdb's copy carries only in-frame clones and drops some. The table records some 300,000 clones, more than 70% of them present only once. Sequencing was performed on PBMCs or T cells enriched from blood (not recorded which). These TCRs come from a woman aged 55-69 years in a cohort exposed to, infected with or recovered from COVID-19 (not recorded which).

In its sample, this clone was seen a few times. V is TRBV19 and J is TRBJ1-1, with D possibly TRBD1 on 6 matching bases. Between the trimmed V and J ends, which lost 10 bases and 1 base, there was a span of 22 bases. From germline, CDR1 is LNHDA and CDR2 SQIVND (reference sequence). The CDR3 extends over 16 amino acids. Written as DNA, the CDR3 is TGTGCCACCTCGTGGGGGACGCGGGGGGCGAACACTGAAGCTTTCTTT. Its protein is CATSWGTRGANTEAFF.

The CDR3 loop reads CASSQGDTGVGAKLFF. CDR3 in DNA: TGTGCCAGCAGCCAGGGGGATACAGGGGTTGGGGCAAAACTGTTTTTT. This chain joins TRBV3-1 (or the pseudogene TRBV3-2) and TRBJ1-4; TRBD1 aligns across 7 bases. The CDR3 has 16 residues. Germline V CDR1 and CDR2: LGHDT, YNNKEL (reference sequence). The J segment lost 10 bases and the V segment lost 3 bases, leaving 14 bases of the junction unmatched.

The chain links TRBV19 to TRBJ1-2, with TRBD1 matching 8 bases. Germline CDR1 and CDR2: LNHDA and SQIVND (reference sequence). The CDR3 extends over 18 amino acids. V shed 1 base, J shed 7 bases, and the junction held 17 bases outside the gene matches. The CDR3 loop is CASSIVSSADRGSGGYTF. In DNA, the CDR3 is TGTGCCAGTAGTATAGTTTCCTCGGCCGACAGGGGTTCGGGTGGCTACACCTTC.

This clone was observed a single time. The chain is built from TRBV20-1 and TRBJ2-5; no clear D gene. Per the germline V gene, CDR1 is DFQATT and CDR2 is SNEGSKA (reference sequence). Trimming cost V 6 bases and J 5 bases, with 10 bases left between them. The CDR3 has 11 residues. The DNA for the CDR3 is TGCAGTGCCCACCACCGGGAGACCCAGTACTTC. Encoded protein: CSAHHRETQYF.

The V call is TRBV11-3, the J call TRBJ2-1; 7 bases fit TRBD2. Germline CDR1 SGHNT, CDR2 YENEEA. The V gene end was trimmed by 5 bases and the J gene end by 9 bases; junction bases not matched to a gene: 7. This CDR3 has 13 residues. CDR3: CASSPTSYGEQFF. Written as DNA, the CDR3 is TGTGCCAGCAGCCCGACTAGCTATGGTGAGCAGTTCTTC. Using reference TRBV11-3 and TRBJ2-1 for the parts outside the CDR3, the full variable domain is EAGVVQSPRYKIIEKKQPVAFWCNPISGHNTLYWYLQNLGQGPELLIRYENEEAVDDSQLPKDRFSAERLKGVDSTLKIQPAELGDSAVYLCASSPTSYGEQFFGPGTRLTVL.

This clone has only one observation. The chain uses TRBV28 and TRBJ2-1; 8 nucleotides agree with TRBD1. Germline values: CDR1 MDHEN, CDR2 SYDVKM. V gave up 8 bases and J gave up 3 bases; unmatched junction bases: 6. The CDR3 contains 14 residues. The CDR3 DNA reads TGTGCCAGCGGACAGGGTCAAGGCTACAATGAGCAGTTCTTC. Translation: CASGQGQGYNEQFF. Full variable domain (missing parts from reference TRBV28 and TRBJ2-1): DVKVTQSSRYLVKRTGEKVFLECVQDMDHENMFWYRQDPGLGLRLIYFSYDVKMKEKGDIPEGYSVSREKKERFSLILESASTNQTSMYLCASGQGQGYNEQFFGPGTRLTVL.

The V gene is TRBV27, the J gene TRBJ2-1; the match to TRBD2 covers 10 bases. V lost 3 bases, J lost 5 bases, and 7 bases stayed unmatched. From germline, CDR1 is MNHEY and CDR2 SMNVEV (reference sequence). The CDR3 contains 16 residues. In DNA form, the CDR3 reads TGTGCCAGCAGTTTTCCAGCGGGAGGGCGGAACAATGAGCAGTTCTTC. Amino acids: CASSFPAGGRNNEQFF.

The J gene is TRBJ1-1, the V gene TRBV7-9, with 8 bases that match TRBD1. In germline, CDR1 is SEHNR, CDR2 FQNEAQ (reference sequence). The CDR3 is made up of 17 amino acids. With 2 bases clipped from V and 7 bases from J, the junction kept 15 bases outside the gene matches. CDR3: CASSLRNSLGQGNEAFF. The CDR3 DNA reads as TGTGCCAGCAGCTTACGAAATTCATTAGGACAGGGAAATGAAGCTTTCTTT.

This clone has only one observation. The chain recombines TRBV24-1 with TRBJ1-5; D is unclear. The CDR3 contains 12 residues. Germline V gives CDR1 KGHDR, CDR2 SFDVKD. With 4 bases removed from V and 5 bases from J, the gap between germline ends came to 5 bases. CDR3: CATSDIDQPQHF. The CDR3, as DNA: TGTGCCACCAGTGACATAGATCAGCCCCAGCATTTT.

As to this clone: Other DNA sequences in this specimen translate into the identical CDR3. CDR3 DNA sequence: TGTGCCAGCAGCCTGGGACAGGGCTACAATGAGCAGTTCTTC. Amino acid sequence: CASSLGQGYNEQFF. This chain links TRBV7-9 with TRBJ2-1; 9 bases map to TRBD1. The CDR3 extends over 14 amino acids. V lost 5 bases to trimming and J lost 3 bases; unmatched junction nucleotides: 2. Per germline, CDR1 SEHNR and CDR2 FQNEAQ (reference sequence).

The gene calls are TRBV5-1 and TRBJ2-1; the D gene is possibly TRBD1 (5 bases). The CDR3 has 14 amino acids. CDR1 is SGHRS, CDR2 YFSETQ, per germline. The ends were cut back, 2 bases at V and 2 bases at J, with 8 bases in the middle. CDR3 sequence: CASSLPGTYNEQFF. For the CDR3, the DNA is TGCGCCAGCAGCTTACCAGGGACCTACAATGAGCAGTTCTTC. Looking up the rest from reference TRBV5-1 and TRBJ2-1 gives the full variable domain: KAGVTQTPRYLIKTRGQQVTLSCSPISGHRSVSWYQQTPGQGLQFLFEYFSETQRNKGNFPGRFSGRQFSNSRSEMNVSTLELGDSALYLCASSLPGTYNEQFFGPGTRLTVL.

The V and J genes are TRBV5-1 and TRBJ1-2; a weak D match, TRBD1 (5 bases). Germline V gives CDR1 SGHRS, CDR2 YFSETQ. This CDR3 is 13 amino acids long. Trimming took 0 bases from V and 4 from J, leaving 7 bases between them. The CDR3 nucleotides read TGCGCCAGCAGCTTGGATGACAGCTATGGCTACACCTTC. Its translation: CASSLDDSYGYTF.

The chain links TRBV28 to TRBJ1-2; the D is unclear. V lost 11 bases, J lost 1 base, and 8 bases lay in between. This CDR3 has 11 residues. Germline V CDR1 and CDR2: MDHEN, SYDVKM. The CDR3, as DNA: TGTGCCCTAAACGATAACTATGGCTACACCTTC. Its protein is CALNDNYGYTF.